The 32 T cell receptor beta chains presented below share a single source sample, sequenced in a study of T cell changes during pregnancy in multiple sclerosis. Clones were sequenced by immunoSEQ multiplex PCR, and TCRdb holds only the in-frame ones, with some missing. The data hold around 62,000 clones, with 90% observed a single time. This specimen consisted of peripheral blood, obtained in the third trimester of pregnancy. Receptors originate from a female donor with multiple sclerosis, enrolled in a pregnancy study.

A single count supports this clone. The rearrangement links TRBV7-9 to TRBJ2-2; TRBD1 aligns across 9 bases. The CDR3 contains 18 residues. J lost 4 bases, V lost 0 bases, and 9 bases had no gene match. Germline V lookup: CDR1 SEHNR, CDR2 FQNEAQ (reference sequence). DNA of the CDR3: TGTGCCAGCAGCTTAGCCTCAATAGGACAGGGGACCACCGGGGAGCTGTTTTTT. This codes for CASSLASIGQGTTGELFF.

This chain links TRBV6-5 with TRBJ2-3; no reliable D call. This CDR3 has 12 amino acids. Germline CDR1 MNHEY, CDR2 SVGAGI. V lost 8 bases and J lost 4, with 10 bases in between. In DNA, the CDR3 is TGTGCCAGCGCGGAGAGCCCAGATACGCAGTATTTT. It is translated as CASAESPDTQYF.

With regard to this clone: One end of the junction is discordant with germline, which a read error may explain. The J gene is TRBJ2-2, the V gene TRBV5-1; possible D gene TRBD2, 5 bases. Germline V gives CDR1 SGHRS, CDR2 YFSETQ. The CDR3 is 15 amino acids. The CDR3, as DNA: TGCGCCAGCAGCTTGTCCCTTCTAAACACCGGGGAGCTATTTTTT. Amino acid sequence: CASSLSLLNTGELFF.

V gene TRBV9 combines with J gene TRBJ2-1; TRBD2 agrees at 9 bases. J lost 8 bases, V lost 0 bases, and 9 bases had no gene match. CDR1 is SGDLS and CDR2 is YYNGEE in the germline V gene. The CDR3 sequence is 16 residues long. For the CDR3, the DNA is TGTGCCAGCAGCGTAGCACTGCGGGGGGGCCGGGATGAGCAGTTCTTC. This codes for CASSVALRGGRDEQFF.

V usage is TRBV10-3 and J usage is TRBJ2-2, with D perhaps TRBD1 (5 bases). This CDR3 is built from 15 residues. Trimming took off 3 bases at V and 7 bases at J, with 15 bases between the two ends. Germline-derived CDR1 and CDR2 are ENHRY and SYGVKD. The CDR3 is CAISDQGGNVGELFF. In nucleotides, the CDR3 is TGTGCCATCAGTGACCAGGGTGGGAACGTCGGGGAGCTGTTTTTT.

The V gene is TRBV30, the J gene TRBJ2-5; 11 bases fit TRBD2. CDR1 and CDR2 from the germline V gene are GTSNPN and SVGIG (reference sequence). The CDR3 covers 14 residues. Trimming at V came to 5 bases and at J to 1 base, leaving 3 bases not matched to a gene. The CDR3 nucleotides read TGTGCCTGGGTTGGGACTAGCGGCCAAGAGACCCAGTACTTC. This translates into CAWVGTSGQETQYF.

This clone is medium-sized within its sample. V is TRBV27 and J is TRBJ1-1; D not resolved. There are 13 residues in the CDR3. From germline, CDR1 is MNHEY and CDR2 SMNVEV (reference sequence). V lost 2 bases and J lost 1, with 5 bases in between. CDR3 amino acids: CASSLLANTEAFF. The CDR3 bases are TGTGCCAGCAGTTTACTAGCGAACACTGAAGCTTTCTTT.

The CDR3 nucleotides read TGTGCCAGCAGCCCATCAGACAGGTTAAGCACAGATACGCAGTATTTT. The encoded protein is CASSPSDRLSTDTQYF. The chain employs TRBV7-9 and TRBJ2-3, with D possibly being TRBD1 (6 bases). The CDR3 length is 16 residues. Looked up from germline, CDR1 is SEHNR and CDR2 is FQNEAQ (reference sequence). The germline V and J ends were trimmed by 5 bases and 0 bases, with 15 bases remaining between them.

The chain combines TRBV5-6 with TRBJ1-1; the D gene is possibly TRBD1 (6 bases). Germline V lookup: CDR1 SGHDT, CDR2 YYEEEE. V was shortened by 0 bases and J by 1 base, with 7 bases between the two germline ends. This CDR3 has 14 amino acids. The CDR3 loop reads CASSLGQANTEAFF. Here the CDR3 DNA reads TGTGCCAGCAGCTTGGGACAGGCGAACACTGAAGCTTTCTTT.

This clone has only a few counts. The chain uses TRBV12-5 and TRBJ2-2; 7 positions agree with TRBD2. V lost 2 bases and J lost 3; bases outside the gene matches: 15. The CDR3 has 19 residues. CDR1 LGHNT and CDR2 FRNRAP come from the germline V gene. Here the CDR3 DNA reads TGTGCTAGTGGTTTGAAGTTCCTGCGGGAGAGGCTCGACACCGGGGAGCTGTTTTTT. Its protein product is CASGLKFLRERLDTGELFF.

V gene TRBV5-1 combines with J gene TRBJ1-2; D might be TRBD1 (6 bases). Trimming took 4 bases from V and 8 from J, leaving 21 bases between them. Germline-derived CDR1 and CDR2 are SGHRS and YFSETQ. This CDR3 region has 15 residues. CDR3 sequence (DNA): TGCGCCAGCAGCCGAGGGGGGGGCGCAGAAGGGGGCTACACCTTC. Translated, it gives CASSRGGGAEGGYTF.

This clone occurred a few times. The gene calls are TRBV6-5 and TRBJ1-5; the match to TRBD1 covers 10 bases. The ends lost 7 bases at V and 5 bases at J; junction bases unmatched: 5. The CDR3 consists of 14 residues. CDR1 MNHEY and CDR2 SVGAGI come from the germline V gene. In DNA form, the CDR3 reads TGTGCCAGCAAAGGGGACAGGGGAGATCAGCCCCAGCATTTT. Protein product: CASKGDRGDQPQHF.

This clone was detected once. The V gene is TRBV7-9, the J gene TRBJ2-7; 7 bases are shared with TRBD1. The CDR3 consists of 16 residues. In germline, CDR1 is SEHNR, CDR2 FQNEAQ (reference sequence). The ends lost 1 base at V and 2 bases at J; junction bases unmatched: 8. The CDR3, as DNA: TGTGCCAGCAGCTTAGTGTCCGGGACAGACGCCTACGAGCAGTACTTC. It translates to CASSLVSGTDAYEQYF.

This clone was counted between two and nine times. The V call is TRBV2, the J call TRBJ1-1; 9 bases fit TRBD1. CDR1 SNHLY and CDR2 FYNNEI come from the germline V gene. The V and J ends lost 5 bases and 1 base, in that order; junction bases with no gene match: 5. The CDR3 covers 15 residues. CDR3 region: CASSQQGAENTEAFF. The DNA for the CDR3 is TGTGCCAGCAGTCAACAGGGGGCCGAGAACACTGAAGCTTTCTTT.

In this sample, this clone turned up once. V is TRBV29-1 and J is TRBJ1-1; D gene unclear. V was shortened by 5 bases and J by 5 bases, with 15 bases between the two germline ends. This CDR3 comprises 13 residues. Germline CDR1 reads SQVTM; CDR2 reads ANQGSEA. The CDR3 DNA reads as TGCAGCGTTCTGCCGGGGTACGGTACTGAAGCTTTCTTT. Amino acids: CSVLPGYGTEAFF.

V gene TRBV5-5 combines with J gene TRBJ2-6, with 8 bases aligning to TRBD1. The CDR3 covers 16 residues. Germline values: CDR1 SGHKS, CDR2 YYEKEE (reference sequence). V dropped 0 bases and J dropped 2; count of bases not matched to a gene: 1. For the CDR3, the DNA is TGTGCCAGCAGCTTGGAGGGACAGGCTGGGGCCAACGTCCTGACTTTC. This sequence encodes CASSLEGQAGANVLTF.

This clone was recorded a few times. This rearrangement joins TRBV5-8 to TRBJ2-1, with a possible D match to TRBD1 (5 bases). This CDR3 comprises 15 residues. Germline V gene lookup returns CDR1 SGHTS and CDR2 YDEGEE. Trimming cost V 6 bases and J 0 bases, with 13 bases left between them. CDR3 in DNA: TGTGCCAGCACCCTAGGGGTTACCTCCTACAATGAGCAGTTCTTC. Protein product: CASTLGVTSYNEQFF.

The chain joins TRBV7-9 to TRBJ1-5; the D gene is possibly TRBD1 (5 bases). The CDR3 has 18 residues. V was clipped by 4 bases and J by 2 bases, with 21 bases between them. Looked up from germline, CDR1 is SEHNR and CDR2 is FQNEAQ (reference sequence). CDR3 region: CASSSEKQGPGGNQPQHF. CDR3 in DNA: TGTGCCAGCAGCTCCGAAAAGCAGGGCCCGGGGGGCAATCAGCCCCAGCATTTT.

This chain joins TRBV6-5 and TRBJ1-2; D ambiguous. Trimming took off 7 bases at V and 0 bases at J, with 9 bases between the two ends. Germline values: CDR1 MNHEY, CDR2 SVGAGI. The CDR3 covers 13 residues. CDR3 region: CASMRGANYGYTF. The DNA for the CDR3 is TGTGCCAGCATGCGGGGAGCTAACTATGGCTACACCTTC.

The chain joins TRBV13 to TRBJ2-7, with 8 bases identical to TRBD2. J gave up 1 base and V 3 bases, and 5 bases lay outside the gene matches. This CDR3 is built from 15 residues. In germline, CDR1 is PRHDT, CDR2 FYEKMQ (reference sequence). CDR3 DNA sequence: TGTGCCAGCAGCTTTCGCGGGGGGCAATCCTACGAGCAGTACTTC. This translates into CASSFRGGQSYEQYF.

The chain employs TRBV6-1 and TRBJ2-2, with 8 bases that match TRBD2. With 8 bases clipped from V and 8 bases from J, the junction kept 10 bases outside the gene matches. CDR3 size: 14 residues. Germline V gene lookup returns CDR1 MNHNS and CDR2 SASEGT. In DNA, the CDR3 is TGTGCCAGCTCTGGGACTAGGTTCGGGGGGGAGCTGTTTTTT. Translated: CASSGTRFGGELFF.

The chain combines TRBV7-2 with TRBJ1-2, with D perhaps matching TRBD1 (6 bases). CDR1 SGHTA and CDR2 FQGNSA come from the germline V gene. V was pared by 2 bases and J by 4 bases, with 14 bases between. The CDR3 runs 15 residues. The CDR3 sequence: CASSLNPTGSYGYTF. In DNA, the CDR3 is TGTGCCAGCAGCTTAAACCCCACAGGGAGCTATGGCTACACCTTC.

The V call is TRBV7-2, the J call TRBJ2-3, with 7 nucleotides matching TRBD1. V lost 7 bases to trimming and J lost 7 bases; unmatched junction nucleotides: 11. CDR3 length equals 14 residues. Per germline, CDR1 SGHTA and CDR2 FQGNSA. This CDR3 reads CASTTGEKSNTQYF. In nucleotides, the CDR3 is TGTGCCAGCACCACAGGGGAGAAGTCTAATACGCAGTATTTT.

The V gene is TRBV6-5, the J gene TRBJ1-1; D is ambiguous. This CDR3 contains 13 residues. Trimming shortened V by 6 bases and J by 0 bases, and 8 bases separated the two germline ends. Per the germline V gene, CDR1 is MNHEY and CDR2 is SVGAGI. For the CDR3, the DNA is TGTGCCAGCAGCCGTGGAGTGAACACTGAAGCTTTCTTT. This gives the protein CASSRGVNTEAFF.

This chain connects TRBV7-9 to TRBJ2-1, with 12 bases fitting TRBD2. Looked up from germline, CDR1 is SEHNR and CDR2 is FQNEAQ (reference sequence). The CDR3 covers 15 residues. The V gene end was trimmed by 1 base and the J gene end by 5 bases; junction bases not matched to a gene: 0. CDR3 nucleotides: TGTGCCAGCAGCTTAGGACTAGCGGGGGACAATGAGCAGTTCTTC. Residues: CASSLGLAGDNEQFF. Variable domain in full (rest from reference TRBV7-9 and TRBJ2-1): DTGVSQNPRHKITKRGQNVTFRCDPISEHNRLYWYRQTLGQGPEFLTYFQNEAQLEKSRLLSDRFSAERPKGSFSTLEIQRTEQGDSAMYLCASSLGLAGDNEQFFGPGTRLTVL.

This chain joins TRBV6-1 and TRBJ2-5; D is undetermined. Germline V gives CDR1 MNHNS, CDR2 SASEGT. V lost 4 bases and J 4 bases, leaving 16 bases between the germline ends. The CDR3 runs to 15 residues. CDR3 in amino acids: CASSAPALRGETQYF. The CDR3, as DNA: TGTGCCAGCAGTGCCCCAGCCCTGAGAGGAGAGACCCAGTACTTC.

V usage is TRBV2 and J usage is TRBJ2-3, with 9 bases matching TRBD2. The CDR3 runs 16 residues. Trimming cost V 4 bases and J 6 bases; bases outside gene matches: 11. CDR1 is SNHLY and CDR2 is FYNNEI in the germline V gene. The CDR3 DNA reads as TGTGCCAGCAGTGCGGGACTAGCCCAGGGGGGGGATACGCAGTATTTT. Amino acid sequence: CASSAGLAQGGDTQYF. The variable domain in full, with the rest retrieved from reference TRBV2 and TRBJ2-3, is EPEVTQTPSHQVTQMGQEVILRCVPISNHLYFYWYRQILGQKVEFLVSFYNNEISEKSEIFDDQFSVERPDGSNFTLKIRSTKLEDSAMYFCASSAGLAQGGDTQYFGPGTRLTVL.

In its sample, this clone was seen once. The chain couples TRBV5-4 to TRBJ2-5; tentatively, D is TRBD1 (5 bases). The CDR3 is 15 amino acids. In germline, CDR1 is SGHNT, CDR2 YYREEE (reference sequence). V lost 0 bases, J lost 7 bases, and 16 bases lay in between. The CDR3 spells CASSLALDPQGTQYF. The CDR3 nucleotides are TGTGCCAGCAGCTTGGCCCTAGACCCTCAGGGGACCCAGTACTTC.

The chain couples TRBV19 to TRBJ2-7; the D gene is possibly TRBD1 (5 bases). V was shortened by 3 bases and J by 2 bases, with 17 bases between the two germline ends. In germline, CDR1 is LNHDA, CDR2 SQIVND (reference sequence). The CDR3 contains 16 residues. The CDR3 nucleotides read TGTGCCAGTAGTATTAGTCCGTCAGGGAATCCCTACGAGCAGTACTTC. This encodes CASSISPSGNPYEQYF.

This chain joins TRBV6-1 and TRBJ1-4; tentatively, D is TRBD1 (6 bases). Germline values: CDR1 MNHNS, CDR2 SASEGT. Trimming removed 1 base at V and 8 bases at J, with 11 bases between. There are 14 residues in the CDR3. In nucleotides, the CDR3 is TGTGCCAGCAGTGAAGACAGGGTGACGGAAAAACTGTTTTTT. As protein: CASSEDRVTEKLFF.

V usage is TRBV15 and J usage is TRBJ1-1, with a weak D call TRBD1 (5 bases). CDR3 length equals 17 residues. The V gene's germline CDR1 is LNHNV and CDR2 YYDKDF (reference sequence). Trimming took off 0 bases at V and 1 base at J, with 15 bases between the two ends. Written as DNA, the CDR3 is TGTGCCACCAGCAGAGATTTCAGGGTGATGGGGAACACTGAAGCTTTCTTT. Residues: CATSRDFRVMGNTEAFF.

The chain joins TRBV7-9 to TRBJ2-2; D unresolved. CDR1 is SEHNR and CDR2 is FQNEAQ in the germline V gene (reference sequence). The CDR3 is 11 residues long. V lost 6 bases to trimming and J lost 8 bases, with 7 bases between them. The CDR3 nucleotides read TGTGCCAGCAGGCCCGAGGGGGAGCTGTTTTTT. It is translated as CASRPEGELFF.